This is a list of T cell receptor beta chains from one sample in a study of T cell responses to AZD1222 COVID-19 vaccine. Clones were sequenced by immunoSEQ multiplex PCR, and TCRdb holds only the in-frame ones, with some missing. Here the sample spans over 120,000 clones, about 86% being singletons. The sequences come from peripheral blood, collected 28 days after the second AZD1222 dose. The receptors derive from an adult who received the AZD1222 COVID-19 vaccine. Each CDR3 is given with its conserved first and last residue. Fields, in order: V gene, J gene, CDR3 protein.

TRBV20-1,TRBJ2-7,CSASFRAGRYEQYF
TRBV15,TRBJ1-3,CATSRDRGGGNTIYF
TRBV2,TRBJ1-5,CASSEAFIQPQHF
TRBV18,TRBJ2-7,CASSPDYLTYEQYF
TRBV4-1,TRBJ1-1,CASSPNLTPTHTEAFF
TRBV29-1,TRBJ1-5,CSVASGNQPQHF
TRBV10-3,TRBJ2-2,CAISEGTSSGGELFF
TRBV20-1,TRBJ1-1,CSARGDEAFF
TRBV11-1,TRBJ2-3,CASSSTVNTDTQYF
TRBV6-2/TRBV6-3,TRBJ1-2,CASSPGQGYYGYTF
TRBV4-1,TRBJ2-7,CASGRPGYSYEQYF
TRBV5-1,TRBJ2-3,CASSLTVTDTQYF
TRBV5-1,TRBJ1-5,CASSPLGAVGQPQHF
TRBV4-1,TRBJ1-1,CASSQPRGGNTEAFF
TRBV7-2,TRBJ2-7,CASSLERTISYEQYF
TRBV19,TRBJ2-2,CASGRDGDTGELFF
TRBV14,TRBJ1-1,CASSQDRGTEAFF
TRBV7-2,TRBJ1-4,CASRLTGEGEKLFF
TRBV11-2,TRBJ1-2,CASSSSEASYGYTF
TRBV7-9,TRBJ1-2,CASSLGPGGYTF
TRBV7-2,TRBJ2-5,CASSPGLAGGRETQYF
TRBV11-2,TRBJ2-7,CASSFSGGISYEQYF
TRBV28,TRBJ1-1,CAIKGTGALGAFF
TRBV28,TRBJ2-5,CASSQLSGQGETQYF
TRBV18,TRBJ1-3,CASSSGPVGNTIYF
TRBV2,TRBJ2-1,CASSVYEQFF
TRBV5-1,TRBJ1-1,CASSFSPGGAEAFF
TRBV2,TRBJ2-1,CASIKEGAYNEQFF
TRBV25-1,TRBJ2-5,CASTLPGVETQYF
TRBV27,TRBJ1-5,CASSQRTGPSLPQHF
TRBV6-6,TRBJ1-4,CASRLARTANEKLFF
TRBV5-4,TRBJ2-3,CASSYGRTDTQYF
TRBV3-1/TRBV3-2,TRBJ2-3,CASSQRGLYTDTQYF
TRBV5-5,TRBJ1-5,CASSLLWDQPQHF
TRBV19,TRBJ1-1,CASSVDGPRNTEAFF
TRBV19,TRBJ1-2,CASSIGYGYTF
TRBV3-1/TRBV3-2,TRBJ1-1,CASSQEQGRTTEAFF
TRBV5-6,TRBJ1-2,CASSLGIYYGYTF
TRBV15,TRBJ2-1,CATIEGSSNEQFF
TRBV11-2,TRBJ1-5,CASSLAPTGNQPQHF
TRBV28,TRBJ1-2,CASSQGQGARGYTF
TRBV12-3/TRBV12-4,TRBJ1-5,CASSFGNQPQHF
TRBV27,TRBJ1-3,CASSFRVGGNTIYF
TRBV28,TRBJ2-1,CASIRPGGSGEQFF
TRBV18,TRBJ1-3,CASSPGTGSGNTIYF
TRBV19,TRBJ1-2,CASSIGQVSQGYTF
TRBV30,TRBJ1-6,CAWAPSGDSPLHF
TRBV28,TRBJ2-3,CASRKRGRGTDTQYF